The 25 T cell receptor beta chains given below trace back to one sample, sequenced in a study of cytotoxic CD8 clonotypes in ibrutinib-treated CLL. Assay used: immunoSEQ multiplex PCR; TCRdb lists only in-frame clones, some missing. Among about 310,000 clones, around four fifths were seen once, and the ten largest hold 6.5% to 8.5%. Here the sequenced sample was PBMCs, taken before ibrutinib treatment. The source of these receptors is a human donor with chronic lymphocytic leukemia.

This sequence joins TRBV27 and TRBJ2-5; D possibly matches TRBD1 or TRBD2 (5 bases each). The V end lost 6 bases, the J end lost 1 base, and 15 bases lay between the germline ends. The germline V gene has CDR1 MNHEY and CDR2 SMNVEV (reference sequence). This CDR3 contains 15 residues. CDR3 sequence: CASRDSDGAQETQYF. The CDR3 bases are TGTGCCAGCAGGGACTCCGATGGGGCCCAAGAGACCCAGTACTTC.

The CDR3 spells CAWSGRTDTQYF. The CDR3, as DNA: TGTGCCTGGAGTGGGAGGACAGATACGCAGTATTTT. The chain combines TRBV30 with TRBJ2-3; perhaps TRBD2 as D (5 bases). CDR3 size: 12 residues. The V end was cut by 1 base, the J end by 3 bases, with 5 bases between. Germline values: CDR1 GTSNPN, CDR2 SVGIG (reference sequence).

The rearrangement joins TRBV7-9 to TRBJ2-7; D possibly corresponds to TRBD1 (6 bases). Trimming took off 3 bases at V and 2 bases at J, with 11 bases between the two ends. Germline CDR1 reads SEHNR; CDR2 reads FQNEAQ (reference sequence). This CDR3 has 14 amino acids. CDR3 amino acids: CASSFRDIAYEQYF. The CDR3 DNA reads TGTGCCAGCAGCTTTCGGGACATCGCCTACGAGCAGTACTTC.

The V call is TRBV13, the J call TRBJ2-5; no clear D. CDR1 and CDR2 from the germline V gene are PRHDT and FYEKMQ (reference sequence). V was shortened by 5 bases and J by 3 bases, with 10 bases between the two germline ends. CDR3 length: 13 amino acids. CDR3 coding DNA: TGTGCCAGCAGCCTTCGGCCCAAAGAGACCCAGTACTTC. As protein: CASSLRPKETQYF. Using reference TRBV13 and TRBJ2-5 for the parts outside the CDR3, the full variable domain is AAGVIQSPRHLIKEKRETATLKCYPIPRHDTVYWYQQGPGQDPQFLISFYEKMQSDKGSIPDRFSAQQFSDYHSELNMSSLELGDSALYFCASSLRPKETQYFGPGTRLLVL.

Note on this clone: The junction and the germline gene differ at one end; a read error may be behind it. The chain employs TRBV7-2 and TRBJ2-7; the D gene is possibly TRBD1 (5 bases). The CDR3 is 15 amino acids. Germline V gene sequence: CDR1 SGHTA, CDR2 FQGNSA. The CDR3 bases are TGTGCCAGCAGCTTAGCGGGCAGGGCCTCCCACGAGCAGTACTTC. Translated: CASSLAGRASHEQYF.

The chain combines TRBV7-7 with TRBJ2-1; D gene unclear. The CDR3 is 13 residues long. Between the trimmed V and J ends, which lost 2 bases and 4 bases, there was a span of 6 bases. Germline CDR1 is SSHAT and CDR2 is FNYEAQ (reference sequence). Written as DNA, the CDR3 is TGTGCCAGCAGCTTACACGGGTACAATGAGCAGTTCTTC. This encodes CASSLHGYNEQFF.

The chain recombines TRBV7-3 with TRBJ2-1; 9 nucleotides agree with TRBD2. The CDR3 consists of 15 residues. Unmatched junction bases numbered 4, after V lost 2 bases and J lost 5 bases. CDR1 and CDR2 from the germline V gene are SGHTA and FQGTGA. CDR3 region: CASSLGLAGNNEQFF. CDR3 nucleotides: TGTGCCAGCAGCTTAGGGCTAGCGGGAAACAATGAGCAGTTCTTC.

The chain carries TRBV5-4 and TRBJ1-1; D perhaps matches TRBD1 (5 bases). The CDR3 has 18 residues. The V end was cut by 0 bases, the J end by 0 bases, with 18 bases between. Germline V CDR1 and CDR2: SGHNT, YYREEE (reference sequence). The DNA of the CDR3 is TGTGCCAGCAGCTTGGGGTGGGACCGCAGCCCTTTGAACACTGAAGCTTTCTTT. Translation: CASSLGWDRSPLNTEAFF.

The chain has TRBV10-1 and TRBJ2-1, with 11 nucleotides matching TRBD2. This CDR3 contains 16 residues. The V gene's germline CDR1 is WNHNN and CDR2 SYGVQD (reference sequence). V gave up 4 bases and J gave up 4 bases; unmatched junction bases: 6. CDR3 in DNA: TGCGCCAGCAGTGCACAACTAGCGGGAGCGTACAATGAGCAGTTCTTC. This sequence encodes CASSAQLAGAYNEQFF.

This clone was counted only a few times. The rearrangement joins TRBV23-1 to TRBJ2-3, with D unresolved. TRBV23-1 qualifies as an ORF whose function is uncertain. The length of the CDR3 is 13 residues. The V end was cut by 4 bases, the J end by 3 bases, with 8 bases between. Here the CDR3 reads CASSPTRTDTQYF. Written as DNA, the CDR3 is TGCGCCAGCAGTCCAACAAGAACAGATACGCAGTATTTT.

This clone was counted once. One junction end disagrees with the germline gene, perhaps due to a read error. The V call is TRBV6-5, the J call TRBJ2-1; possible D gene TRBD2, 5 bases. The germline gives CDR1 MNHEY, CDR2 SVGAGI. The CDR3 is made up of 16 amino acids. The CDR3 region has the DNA TGTGCCAGCAGTTACTATTTCGGGGTCTCCAACAATGAGCAGTTCTTC. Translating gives CASSYYFGVSNNEQFF.

CDR3 region: CASSEMAGRQYNEQFF. CDR3 DNA: TGTGCCAGCAGCGAGATGGCCGGGAGACAATACAATGAGCAGTTCTTC. This rearrangement joins TRBV7-3 to TRBJ2-1; D is perhaps TRBD2 (6 bases). CDR3 length equals 16 residues. Germline V gives CDR1 SGHTA, CDR2 FQGTGA. Trimming cost V 5 bases and J 4 bases, with 18 bases left between them.

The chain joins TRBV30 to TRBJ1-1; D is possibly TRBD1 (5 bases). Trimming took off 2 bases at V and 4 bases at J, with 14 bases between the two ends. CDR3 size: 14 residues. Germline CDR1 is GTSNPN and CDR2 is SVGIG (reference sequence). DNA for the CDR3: TGTGCCTGGAGTCTGGGACCTATAGCCACTGAAGCTTTCTTT. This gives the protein CAWSLGPIATEAFF.

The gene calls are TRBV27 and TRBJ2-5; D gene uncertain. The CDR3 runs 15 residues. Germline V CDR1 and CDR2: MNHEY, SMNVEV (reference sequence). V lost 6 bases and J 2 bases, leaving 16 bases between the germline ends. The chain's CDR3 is CASSSPTSWQETQYF. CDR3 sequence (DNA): TGTGCCAGCAGCAGCCCGACAAGCTGGCAAGAGACCCAGTACTTC.

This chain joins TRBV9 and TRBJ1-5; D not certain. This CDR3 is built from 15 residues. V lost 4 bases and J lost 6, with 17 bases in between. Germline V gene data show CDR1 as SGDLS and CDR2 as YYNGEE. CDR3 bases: TGTGCCAGCAGCACCTTCGCCGGGAGCGGTCAGCCCCAGCATTTT. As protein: CASSTFAGSGQPQHF.

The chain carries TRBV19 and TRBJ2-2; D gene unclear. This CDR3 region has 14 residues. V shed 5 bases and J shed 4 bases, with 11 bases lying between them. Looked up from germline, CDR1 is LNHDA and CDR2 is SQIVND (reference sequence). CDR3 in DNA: TGTGCCAGTAGTGCCCAAGGGCGCACCGGGGAGCTGTTTTTT. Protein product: CASSAQGRTGELFF.

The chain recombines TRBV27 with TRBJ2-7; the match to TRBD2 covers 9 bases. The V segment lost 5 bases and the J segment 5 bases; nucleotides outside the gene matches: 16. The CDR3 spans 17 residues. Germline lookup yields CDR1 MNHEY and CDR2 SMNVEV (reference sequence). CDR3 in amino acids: CASSPTPVEREEDEQYF. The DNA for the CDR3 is TGTGCCAGCAGTCCGACCCCAGTAGAGCGGGAGGAGGACGAGCAGTACTTC.

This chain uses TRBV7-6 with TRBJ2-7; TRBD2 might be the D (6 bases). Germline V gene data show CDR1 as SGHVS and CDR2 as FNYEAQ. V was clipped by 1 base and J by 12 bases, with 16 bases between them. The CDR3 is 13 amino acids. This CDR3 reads CASSLVFGSDPYF. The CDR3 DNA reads TGTGCCAGCAGCTTAGTTTTCGGGAGTGATCCGTACTTC.

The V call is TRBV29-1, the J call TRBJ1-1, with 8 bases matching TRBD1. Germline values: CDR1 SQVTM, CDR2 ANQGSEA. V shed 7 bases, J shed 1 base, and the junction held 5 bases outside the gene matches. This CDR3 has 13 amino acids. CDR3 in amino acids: CSAVGQGNTEAFF. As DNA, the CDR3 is TGCAGCGCTGTCGGACAGGGGAACACTGAAGCTTTCTTT.

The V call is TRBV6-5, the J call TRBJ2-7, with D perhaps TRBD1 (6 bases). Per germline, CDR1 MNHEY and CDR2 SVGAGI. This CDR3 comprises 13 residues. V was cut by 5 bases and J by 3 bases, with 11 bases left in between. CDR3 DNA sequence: TGTGCCAGCAGTACATTCAGGGGCTACGAGCAGTACTTC. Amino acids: CASSTFRGYEQYF.

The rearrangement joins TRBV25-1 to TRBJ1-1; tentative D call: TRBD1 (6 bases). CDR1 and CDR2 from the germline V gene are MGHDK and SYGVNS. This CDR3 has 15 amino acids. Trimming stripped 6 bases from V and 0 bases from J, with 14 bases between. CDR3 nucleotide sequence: TGTGCCAGCAGGAGGAAGGGACAAGTGAACACTGAAGCTTTCTTT. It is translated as CASRRKGQVNTEAFF.

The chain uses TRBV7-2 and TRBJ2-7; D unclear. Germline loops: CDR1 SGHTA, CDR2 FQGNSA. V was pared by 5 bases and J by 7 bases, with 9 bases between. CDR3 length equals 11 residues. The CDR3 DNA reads TGTGCCAGCAGCCTCACCTTGGAGCAGTACTTC. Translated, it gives CASSLTLEQYF.

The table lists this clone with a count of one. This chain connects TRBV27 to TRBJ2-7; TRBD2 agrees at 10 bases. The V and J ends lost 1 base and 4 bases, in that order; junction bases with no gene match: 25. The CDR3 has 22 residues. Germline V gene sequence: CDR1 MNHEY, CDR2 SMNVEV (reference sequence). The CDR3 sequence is CASSLYGRVGGLAGAPLYEQYF. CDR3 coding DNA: TGTGCCAGCAGTTTATACGGCAGGGTCGGTGGCCTAGCGGGAGCCCCCCTTTACGAGCAGTACTTC.

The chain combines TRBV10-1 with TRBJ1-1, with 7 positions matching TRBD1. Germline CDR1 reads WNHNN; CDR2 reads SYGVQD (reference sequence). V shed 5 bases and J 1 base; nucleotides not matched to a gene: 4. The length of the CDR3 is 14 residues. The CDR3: CASSKGQPNTEAFF. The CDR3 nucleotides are TGCGCCAGCAGTAAGGGACAGCCGAACACTGAAGCTTTCTTT.

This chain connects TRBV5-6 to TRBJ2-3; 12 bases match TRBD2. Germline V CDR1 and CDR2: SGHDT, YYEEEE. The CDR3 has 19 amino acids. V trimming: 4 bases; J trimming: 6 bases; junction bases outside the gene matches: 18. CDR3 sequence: CASSAQLAGGMLGADTQYF. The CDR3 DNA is TGTGCCAGCAGCGCGCAACTAGCGGGAGGCATGCTTGGGGCGGATACGCAGTATTTT.